Sequencing of this T cell receptor (beta chain) was carried out in a study of early T cells in non-severe SARS-CoV-2 infection. About the study: Bulk RNA isolated from unsorted whole blood underwent sequencing; chains were not paired.

Points from the study as a whole: VDJdb matching skewed toward anti-spike CD8 responses, missing private and CD4 specificities.

This clonotype was seen many times. Its antigen is as yet unknown. Attachment of unique molecular identifiers was made to individual cDNA molecules. TCRdb re-derived calls from the 5' RACE reads in MiXCR, one entry per CDR3 protein. Of about 25,000 distinct CDR3 sequences detected, about 4.5% appear once; the ten largest clones hold 10%. Sequenced material: whole blood. The sequence came from an adult who was a healthcare worker with PCR-confirmed SARS-CoV-2 infection or an uninfected control (not recorded which).

DNA of the CDR3: TGCGCCAGCAGTGTTACTTACAATGAGCAGTTCTTC. Translation gives CASSVTYNEQFF. V gene TRBV10-1 combines with J gene TRBJ2-1; D is unresolved. Germline values: CDR1 WNHNN, CDR2 SYGVQD (reference sequence). V lost 4 bases and J 4 bases, leaving 5 bases between the germline ends. The CDR3 has 12 amino acids.